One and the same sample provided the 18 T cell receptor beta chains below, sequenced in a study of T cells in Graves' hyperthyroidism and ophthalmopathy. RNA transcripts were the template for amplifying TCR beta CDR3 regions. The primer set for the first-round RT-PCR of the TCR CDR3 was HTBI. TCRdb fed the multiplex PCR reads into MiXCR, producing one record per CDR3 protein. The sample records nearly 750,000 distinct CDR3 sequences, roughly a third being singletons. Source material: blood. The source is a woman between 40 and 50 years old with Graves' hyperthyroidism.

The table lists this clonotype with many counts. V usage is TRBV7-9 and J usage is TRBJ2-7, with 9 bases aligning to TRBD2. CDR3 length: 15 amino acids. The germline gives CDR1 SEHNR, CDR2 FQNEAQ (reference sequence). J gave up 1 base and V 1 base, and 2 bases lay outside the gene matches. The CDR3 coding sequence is TGTGCCAGCAGCTTAGACCTAGCGGGATCCTACGAGCAGTACTTC. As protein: CASSLDLAGSYEQYF.

CDR3 in DNA: TGTGCCAGCAGTTACTGGGCAGCCCAAGAGACCCAGTACTTC. This gives the protein CASSYWAAQETQYF. The gene calls are TRBV6-5 and TRBJ2-5; D is uncertain. Trimming shortened V by 1 base and J by 1 base, and 7 bases separated the two germline ends. Germline values: CDR1 MNHEY, CDR2 SVGAGI. The CDR3 has 14 residues.

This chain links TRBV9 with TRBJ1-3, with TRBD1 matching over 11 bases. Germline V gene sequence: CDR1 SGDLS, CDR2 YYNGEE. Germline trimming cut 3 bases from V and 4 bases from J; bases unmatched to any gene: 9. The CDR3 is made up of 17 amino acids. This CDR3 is CASSAGQGALPGNTIYF. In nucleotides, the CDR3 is TGTGCCAGCAGCGCCGGACAGGGGGCGCTGCCCGGAAACACCATATATTTT.

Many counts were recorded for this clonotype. The CDR3 spells CASSLLGGANVLTF. CDR3 nucleotide sequence: TGCGCCAGCAGCTTACTAGGTGGGGCCAACGTCCTGACTTTC. The rearrangement uses TRBV5-1 and TRBJ2-6, with TRBD2 as a possible D gene (5 bases). V lost 2 bases and J lost 3, with 6 bases in between. This CDR3 contains 14 residues. Germline loops: CDR1 SGHRS, CDR2 YFSETQ.

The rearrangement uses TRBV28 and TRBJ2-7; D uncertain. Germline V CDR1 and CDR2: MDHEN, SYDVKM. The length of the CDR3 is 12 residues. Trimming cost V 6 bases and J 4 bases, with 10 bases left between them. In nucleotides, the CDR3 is TGTGCCAGCAGCCCTCAGGAGTACGAGCAGTACTTC. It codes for CASSPQEYEQYF.

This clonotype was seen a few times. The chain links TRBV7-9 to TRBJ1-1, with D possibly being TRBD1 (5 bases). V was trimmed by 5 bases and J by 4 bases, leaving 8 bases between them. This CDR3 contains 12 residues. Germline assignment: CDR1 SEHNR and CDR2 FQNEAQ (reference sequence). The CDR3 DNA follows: TGTGCCAGCAGCCATGGGGCCACTGAAGCTTTCTTT. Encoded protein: CASSHGATEAFF.

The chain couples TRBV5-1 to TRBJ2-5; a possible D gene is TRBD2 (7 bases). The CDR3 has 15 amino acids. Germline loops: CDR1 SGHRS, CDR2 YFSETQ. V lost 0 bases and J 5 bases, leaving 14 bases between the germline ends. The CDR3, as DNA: TGCGCCAGCAGCTTGGAGGGGGGGGATGTGGAGACCCAGTACTTC. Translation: CASSLEGGDVETQYF. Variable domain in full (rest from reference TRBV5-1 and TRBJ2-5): KAGVTQTPRYLIKTRGQQVTLSCSPISGHRSVSWYQQTPGQGLQFLFEYFSETQRNKGNFPGRFSGRQFSNSRSEMNVSTLELGDSALYLCASSLEGGDVETQYFGPGTRLLVL.

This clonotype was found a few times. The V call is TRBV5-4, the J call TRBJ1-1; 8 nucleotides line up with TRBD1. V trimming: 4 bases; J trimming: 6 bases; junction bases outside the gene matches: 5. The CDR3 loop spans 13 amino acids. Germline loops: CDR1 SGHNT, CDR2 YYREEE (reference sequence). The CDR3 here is CASSRDRGPEAFF. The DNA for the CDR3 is TGTGCCAGCAGCCGAGACAGGGGCCCTGAAGCTTTCTTT.

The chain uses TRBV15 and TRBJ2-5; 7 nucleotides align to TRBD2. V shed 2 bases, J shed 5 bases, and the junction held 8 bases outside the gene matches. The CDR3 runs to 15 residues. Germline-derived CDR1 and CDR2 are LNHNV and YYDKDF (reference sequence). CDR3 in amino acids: CATSRSSGAGETQYF. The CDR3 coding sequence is TGTGCCACCAGCAGATCAAGCGGGGCGGGGGAGACCCAGTACTTC.

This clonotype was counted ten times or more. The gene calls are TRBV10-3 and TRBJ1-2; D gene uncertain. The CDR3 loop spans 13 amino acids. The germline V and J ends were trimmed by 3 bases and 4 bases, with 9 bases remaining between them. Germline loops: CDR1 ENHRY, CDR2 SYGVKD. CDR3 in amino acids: CAISDSESYGYTF. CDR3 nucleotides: TGTGCCATCAGTGACAGCGAGAGCTATGGCTACACCTTC.

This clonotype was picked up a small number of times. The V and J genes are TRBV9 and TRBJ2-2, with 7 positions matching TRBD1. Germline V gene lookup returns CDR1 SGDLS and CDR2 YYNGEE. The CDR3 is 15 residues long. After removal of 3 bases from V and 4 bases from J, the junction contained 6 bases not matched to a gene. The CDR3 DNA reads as TGTGCCAGCAGCGCCCAGACAGGGCTCACCGGGGAGCTGTTTTTT. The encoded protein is CASSAQTGLTGELFF.

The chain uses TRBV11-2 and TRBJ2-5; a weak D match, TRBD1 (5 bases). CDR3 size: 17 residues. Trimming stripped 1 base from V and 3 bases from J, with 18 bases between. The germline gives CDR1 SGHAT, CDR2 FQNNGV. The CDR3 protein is CASSLVSAGLRKETQYF. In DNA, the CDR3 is TGTGCCAGCAGCTTAGTCTCGGCAGGGCTTCGGAAAGAGACCCAGTACTTC.

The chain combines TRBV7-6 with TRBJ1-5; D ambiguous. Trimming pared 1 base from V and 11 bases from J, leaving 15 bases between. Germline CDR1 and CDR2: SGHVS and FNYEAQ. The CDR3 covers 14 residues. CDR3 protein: CASSLVGSQETQHF. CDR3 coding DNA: TGTGCCAGCAGCTTAGTGGGCAGTCAAGAGACCCAGCATTTT.

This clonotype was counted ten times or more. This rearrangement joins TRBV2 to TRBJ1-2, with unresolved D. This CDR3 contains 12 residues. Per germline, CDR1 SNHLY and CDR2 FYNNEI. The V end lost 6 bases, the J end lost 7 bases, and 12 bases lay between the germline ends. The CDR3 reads CASSQGVAGYTF. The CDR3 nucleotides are TGTGCCAGCAGCCAAGGAGTGGCTGGCTACACCTTC.

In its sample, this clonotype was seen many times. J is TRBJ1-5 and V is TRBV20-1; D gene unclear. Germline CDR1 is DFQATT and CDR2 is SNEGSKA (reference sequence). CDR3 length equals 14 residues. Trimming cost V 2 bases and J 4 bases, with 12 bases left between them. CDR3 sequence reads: CSARPGGWNQPQHF. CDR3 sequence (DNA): TGCAGTGCTAGACCGGGAGGATGGAATCAGCCCCAGCATTTT.

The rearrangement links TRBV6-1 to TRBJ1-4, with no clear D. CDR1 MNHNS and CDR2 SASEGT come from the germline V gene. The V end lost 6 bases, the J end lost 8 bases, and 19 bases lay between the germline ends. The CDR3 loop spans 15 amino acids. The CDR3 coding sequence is TGTGCCAGCAGACCCCGACAAGAGGCATCGGAAAAACTGTTTTTT. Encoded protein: CASRPRQEASEKLFF.

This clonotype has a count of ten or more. DNA of the CDR3: TGTGCCAGCAGCGGACAGGGGAATAACTATGGCTACACCTTC. Its protein is CASSGQGNNYGYTF. The chain is built from TRBV12-3 or TRBV12-4 and TRBJ1-2; 9 bases are a match to TRBD1. V was clipped by 6 bases and J by 1 base; unmatched bases: 3. The CDR3 covers 14 residues.

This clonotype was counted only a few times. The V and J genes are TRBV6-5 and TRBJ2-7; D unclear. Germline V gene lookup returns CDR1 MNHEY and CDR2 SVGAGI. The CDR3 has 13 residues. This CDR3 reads CASHAGPSYEQYF. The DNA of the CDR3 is TGTGCGTCCCATGCCGGGCCCTCCTACGAGCAGTACTTC.